The text below deals with one T cell receptor beta chain. Its antigen is still unknown. One base away there is no much larger clone; base qualities are not given. This sample stems from a study of Ad26.COV2.S vaccination and SARS-CoV-2 variants (dated by TCRdb to the early 2020s). With regard to the full study: Donors in the vaccine arm were drawn from COV1001, a phase I-IIa trial of Ad26.COV2.S in healthy adults that was multicentre, randomized, double-blind and placebo-controlled. Ad26.COV2.S was administered intramuscularly at a dose of 5x10^10 or 1x10^11 viral particles, either as one shot or as two shots given 56 days apart. TCRbeta repertoire sequencing served as the tool for gauging how specific and how broad the SARS-CoV-2-reactive T cell receptors were following Ad26.COV2.S vaccination. A total of roughly 32 samples were included in the TCR-sequenced set, comprising some 20 Ad26.COV2.S vaccine recipients, 5 placebo recipients and 8 SARS-CoV-2 convalescent individuals. Trial participants were randomized into five groups of five, in which low-dose or high-dose Ad26.COV2.S was given once or twice, or placebo was given on both occasions. Throughout the experiments and outcome assessment, investigators stayed blinded to trial group allocation. Findings and caveats that apply to the study as a whole: According to the authors, total T cell responses may have been underestimated by the TCR breadth and depth analyses. After vaccination, spike-specific CD8+ and CD4+ T cell responses were reported to show substantial breadth. Vaccine and placebo recipients had comparable non-spike TCR breadth, which fits with the vaccine containing only spike. Higher spike-specific TCR breadth was observed in Ad26.COV2.S recipients than in placebo recipients (P = 0.0014). The study was not powered for comparison of responses between vaccine doses or regimens.

Reading the label with the study, this specimen's treatment or condition is: 15 to 20 received Ad26.COV2.S at low or high dose, single or two shots; 5 received placebo; per-sample allocation not given. For vaccine and placebo recipients, the sequenced repertoires came from samples collected on day 63 after the first injection. Between 29 July and 7 August 2020, Cohort 1b enrolled 20 to 30 adults aged 18-55 years at one site in Boston, USA. As a vaccine, Ad26.COV2.S was a replication-incompetent adenovirus type 26 vector that expressed a prefusion-stabilized SARS-CoV-2 spike protein derived from the original Wuhan strain. CDR1 and CDR2, looked up from the germline V gene, are MNHEY and SVGAGI. Spanning cysteine to phenylalanine, the CDR3 consists of 14 amino acids. Only CDR3 DNA remains: 42 bases, in frame from the first base. The V end gives up 7 bases and the J end 6 bases, leaving 5 bases in the junction not matched to a gene.

The immunoSEQ Assay was the method used to sequence TCRbeta CDR3 regions. After extraction, genomic DNA underwent amplification by bias-controlled multiplex PCR, followed by high-throughput sequencing. The study's processing was this. Collapsing and filtering of sequences were performed to quantify the absolute abundance of each unique TCRbeta CDR3 region. Usable DNA was measured by amplifying reference genes present in all nucleated cells, and TCRbeta template counts were normalized to that usable DNA to estimate T cell fraction. Repertoire TCRs were annotated as SARS-CoV-2-specific by exact matching of V gene, CDR3 amino acid sequence and J gene to a known reactive TCR set. The reference SARS-CoV-2 TCR set was derived from MIRA and filtered for enrichment in COVID-19-positive ImmuneCODE repertoires, a step that removed public or cross-reactive TCRs. Drawing on the MIRA antigens, annotated TCRs were analysed further at the level of specific ORF or position within ORF. Breadth was defined as the number of annotated unique rearrangements divided by the total number of unique productive rearrangements, and depth was defined as the summed frequency of the annotated unique rearrangements. Group comparisons of TCR breadth used two-sided Wilcoxon rank-sum tests. Entries here come from immuneACCESS through TCRdb and include only in-frame sequences with V and J called. Some clones fail to appear in such tables; in the studies checked, an unresolved V gene covers under half of the shortfall, and the cause of the remainder is unknown. D and trimming come from the DNA, and the V and J calls and clone size come from that table. The sample table lists around 340,000 clones, less than 90% of them with a count of one. Of the sample, around 6.6% is held by the ten largest clones.

The sequence joins TRBV6-5 to TRBJ1-3, and 11 junction bases match TRBD1. The TCR comes from a person between 18 and 65 years old who received the Ad26.COV2.S COVID-19 vaccine or a placebo. Sequencing was performed on peripheral blood, taken in a trial of Ad26.COV2.S vaccine versus placebo. In nucleotides, the sequence is TGTGCCAGCACTATTGGACAGGGGGCAAACACCATATATTTT. The encoded protein is CASTIGQGANTIYF.